This T cell receptor beta chain is drawn from a study of Ad26.COV2.S vaccination and SARS-CoV-2 variants. Study results and limitations: Measures of TCR breadth and depth may have fallen short of total T cell responses.

TCRdb keeps only in-frame clones here, not all; method: immunoSEQ multiplex PCR. The repertoire consists of under 600,000 clones, with 80% to 90% occurring once and the leading ten covering about 1.5%. This CDR3 has 16 amino acids. Trimming shortened V by 4 bases and J by 0 bases, and 10 bases separated the two germline ends. In germline, CDR1 is LGHDT, CDR2 YNNKEL (reference sequence). Indicated treatment: approximately 18 received Ad26.COV2.S at low or high dose, single or two shots; roughly five received placebo; per-sample allocation not given. Day 63 after the first vaccine or placebo injection was the time point for sampling. The shot given was an Ad26 vector that makes Wuhan-strain SARS-CoV-2 spike. This clone has just one count. Antigen unknown.

This clonotype originated in a person aged 18 to 65 who received the Ad26.COV2.S COVID-19 vaccine or a placebo. The chain is built from TRBV3-1 (or the pseudogene TRBV3-2) and TRBJ2-6; no definite D call. The starting material was peripheral blood, obtained in a trial of Ad26.COV2.S vaccine versus placebo. The CDR3 DNA reads TGTGCCAGCAGCCCTGGACGGGCCTCTGGGGCCAACGTCCTGACTTTC. Encoded protein: CASSPGRASGANVLTF.